This T cell receptor beta chain was identified in a study of control samples from healthy donors and cancer patients. Trimming cost V 5 bases and J 3 bases; bases outside gene matches: 4. Germline V gene lookup returns CDR1 MDHEN and CDR2 SYDVKM. The length of the CDR3 is 14 residues. Sequenced by immunoSEQ multiplex PCR; TCRdb stores in-frame clones only, minus some. The data show 95,000 to 150,000 clones, with 80% to 95% seen just once and 7.8% held by the top ten. The chain has TRBV28 and TRBJ1-3; 7 bases are shared with TRBD1. The sequence came from a woman under 30 in good health. The sequencing input was blood. CDR3 nucleotide sequence: TGTGCCAGCAGTCTCGACAGGGTTGGAAACACCATATATTTT. Its protein is CASSLDRVGNTIYF. Based on the CDR3 plus reference TRBV28 and TRBJ1-3, the full variable domain is DVKVTQSSRYLVKRTGEKVFLECVQDMDHENMFWYRQDPGLGLRLIYFSYDVKMKEKGDIPEGYSVSREKKERFSLILESASTNQTSMYLCASSLDRVGNTIYFGEGSWLTVV.